This T cell receptor beta chain is from a study of cytomegalovirus exposure and HLA in healthy donors. Vbeta (60) and Jbeta (13) primers were used in the PCR. The table came from immunoSEQ multiplex PCR; TCRdb's copy has only in-frame clones and leaves some out. This sample has some 140,000 clones, with roughly 80% found just once. Study-wide results and caveats: Overall, under 200 TCR beta chains were annotated as cytomegalovirus-associated. Several V segments, TRBV6-2 and TRBV6-3 among them, could not be told apart and were dropped.

Germline CDR1 and CDR2: LNHDA and SQIVND (reference sequence). The V segment lost 5 bases and the J segment 7 bases; nucleotides outside the gene matches: 13. This CDR3 is 15 amino acids long. Turning to this clone: Its antigen is not identified.

This receptor was taken from a man aged 25 to 40 in good health and CMV-seronegative. This sequence joins TRBV19 and TRBJ2-7; 8 nucleotides agree with TRBD2. Sequencing was done on a sample of PBMCs. The CDR3 coding sequence is TGTGCCAGTAGTCCGGCGGGGGGCCACTTTTGGGAGCAGTACTTC. Amino acid sequence: CASSPAGGHFWEQYF.